The clone carrying this T cell receptor (beta chain) was seen a single time. Its antigen is still unknown. One end of the junction is discordant with germline, which a read error may explain. CDR3 length: 15 amino acids. CDR1 and CDR2 from the germline V gene are MDHEN and SYDVKM. TCRbeta libraries were built with three rounds of nested PCR, modified from ARM-PCR. TCRdb re-analysed the multiplex PCR reads in MiXCR, keeping a single row per CDR3 protein. The table has tens of thousands of distinct CDR3 sequences, 80% to 90% seen once. The data stem from a study of tumor and adjacent non-tumor tissue in lung cancer. No cell sorting was done before RNA was extracted from the tissue. More than 3 cm separated this lung sample from the edge of the tumor. Study findings and constraints: In normal lung, the top 100 clones were significantly more dominant than in tumor. Patients with more diverse tumor TCRs had worse survival. Significantly higher TCR diversity was found in tumor than normal lung.

Sequenced: distant non-tumor lung tissue. The chain employs TRBV28 and TRBJ1-5, with a tentative D call TRBD1 (5 bases). The sequence was collected from a man between 60 and 75 years old with non-small cell lung cancer. CDR3 sequence (DNA): TGTGCCAGCAGTTTTCTGTCAGGGAGCAATCTGCCCCAGCATTTT. Its protein is CASSFLSGSNLPQHF.